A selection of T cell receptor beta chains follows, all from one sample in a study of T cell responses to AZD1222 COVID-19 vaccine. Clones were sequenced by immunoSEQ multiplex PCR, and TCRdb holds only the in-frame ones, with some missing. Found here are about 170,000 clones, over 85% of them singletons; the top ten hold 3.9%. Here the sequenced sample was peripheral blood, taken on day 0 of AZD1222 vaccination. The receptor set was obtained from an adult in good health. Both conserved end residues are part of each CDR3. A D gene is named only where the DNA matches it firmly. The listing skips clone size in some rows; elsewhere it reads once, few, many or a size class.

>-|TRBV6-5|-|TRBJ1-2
TGTGCCAGCAGTTCGGGCCCTTCCATACGTTACACCTTC
CASSSGPSIRYTF
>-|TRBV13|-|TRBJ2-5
TGTGCCAGCAGCTTAGCGTTCGAGACCCAGTACTTC
CASSLAFETQYF
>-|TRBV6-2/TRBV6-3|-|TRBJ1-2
TGTGCCAGCAGTTTTACGGAACTCTATGGCTACACCTTC
CASSFTELYGYTF
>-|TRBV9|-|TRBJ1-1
TGTGCCAGCAGCGATGAGGGACCCTCTTTGAGATTCTTT
CASSDEGPSLRFF
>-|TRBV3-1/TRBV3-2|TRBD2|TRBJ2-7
TGTGCCAGCAGCCAAGGAGTAGCGGGGGGGCGAGACGAGCAGTACTTC
CASSQGVAGGRDEQYF
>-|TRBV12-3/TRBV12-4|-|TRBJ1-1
TGTGCCAGCAGCCAGGGACGGAGGACTGAAGCTTTCTTT
CASSQGRRTEAFF
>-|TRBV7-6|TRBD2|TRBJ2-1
TGTGCCAGCAGCCTCCAAACACCTGGGCTAGCGGGTAACAATGAGCAGTTCTTC
CASSLQTPGLAGNNEQFF
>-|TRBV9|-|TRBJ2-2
TGTGCCAGCAGCCCCCTCACTTGGGGCACCGGGGAGCTGTTTTTT
CASSPLTWGTGELFF
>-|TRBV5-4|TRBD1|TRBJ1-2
TGTGCCAGCAGCTTGGGACAGGGGTTTCGCGGCTACACCTTC
CASSLGQGFRGYTF
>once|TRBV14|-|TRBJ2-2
TGTGCCAGCAGGACAGGATTCACCGGGGAGCTGTTTTTT
CASRTGFTGELFF
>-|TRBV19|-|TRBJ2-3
TGTGCCACCCATCCAGACGGGCGGACAGATACGCAGTATTTT
CATHPDGRTDTQYF
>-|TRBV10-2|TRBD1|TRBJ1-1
TGCGCCAGCAGTGAAGATGGGGACAGGGAGGCTTTCTTT
CASSEDGDREAFF
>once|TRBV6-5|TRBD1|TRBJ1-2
TGTGCCAGCAGCAAAGGACAGGGGGCGCCTGGCTACACCTTC
CASSKGQGAPGYTF
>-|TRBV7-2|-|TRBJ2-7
TGTGCCAGCAGCTTAGGGAGGGGGGGTTTATCCTACGAGCAGTACTTC
CASSLGRGGLSYEQYF
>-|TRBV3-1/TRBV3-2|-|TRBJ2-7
TGTGCCAGCAGCCAAGAAGACTACTCCTACGAGCAGTACTTC
CASSQEDYSYEQYF
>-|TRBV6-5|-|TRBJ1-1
TGTGCCAGCAGCAATACCTTAGGGGGGAACACTGAAGCTTTCTTT
CASSNTLGGNTEAFF
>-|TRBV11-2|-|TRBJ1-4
TGTGCCAGCAGCTTATGGAGCAGGTCAAATGAAAAACTGTTTTTT
CASSLWSRSNEKLFF
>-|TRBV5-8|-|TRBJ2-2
TGTGCCAGCAGCCCCCGCTCAGGGGCGGACACCGGGGAGCTGTTTTTT
CASSPRSGADTGELFF
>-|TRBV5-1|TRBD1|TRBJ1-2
TGCGCCAGCAGCGTGACAGGGAACTATGGCTACACCTTC
CASSVTGNYGYTF
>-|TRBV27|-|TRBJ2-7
TGTGCCAGCAGTTTAGGGAACGAGCAGTACTTC
CASSLGNEQYF
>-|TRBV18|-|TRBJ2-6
TGTGCCAGCTCAGCAAACACCAGGGGATCAGGGGCCAACGTCCTGACTTTC
CASSANTRGSGANVLTF
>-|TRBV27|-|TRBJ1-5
TGTGCCAGCAGTGACACTTATCAGCCCCAGCATTTT
CASSDTYQPQHF
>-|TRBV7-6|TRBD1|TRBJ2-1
TGTGCCAGCAGCCCAGGGACAGGACTCAACAATGAGCAGTTCTTC
CASSPGTGLNNEQFF
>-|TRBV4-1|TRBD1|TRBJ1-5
TGCGCCAGCAGCCAAGCCCCCGGACAGGGCAATCAGCCCCAGCATTTT
CASSQAPGQGNQPQHF
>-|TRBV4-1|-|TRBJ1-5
TGCGCCAGCAGCCACCTACCGGGGAGAAGGGACACAAGCAATCAGCCCCAGCATTTT
CASSHLPGRRDTSNQPQHF
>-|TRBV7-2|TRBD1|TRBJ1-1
TGTGCCAGCAACCAACAGGGGAGAGGGGCTGAAGCTTTCTTT
CASNQQGRGAEAFF
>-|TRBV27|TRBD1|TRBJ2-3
TGTGCCAGCAGTCCCTGGACAGGGGAGGCCACAGATACGCAGTATTTT
CASSPWTGEATDTQYF
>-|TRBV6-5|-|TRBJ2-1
TGTGCCAGCAGTTACGGGGACCTCCGTCGCAGTGAGCAGTTCTTC
CASSYGDLRRSEQFF
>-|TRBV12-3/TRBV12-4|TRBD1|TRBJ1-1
TGTGCCAGCAGGGCGACAGGGCCTGAAGCTTTCTTT
CASRATGPEAFF
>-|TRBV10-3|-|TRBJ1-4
TGTGCCATCAGTGAGTCTGGGCATGAAAAACTGTTTTTT
CAISESGHEKLFF
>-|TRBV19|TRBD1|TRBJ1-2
TGTGCCAGTAGATGGACAGGGGGCTCTAACTATGGCTACACCTTC
CASRWTGGSNYGYTF
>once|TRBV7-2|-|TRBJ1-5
TGTGCCAGCAGCCCACACGGGGGCATAGAGCAGCCCCAGCATTTT
CASSPHGGIEQPQHF
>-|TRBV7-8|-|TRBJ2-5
TGTGCCAGCAGCCCAGAGGGAGGACATCCCGGGGAGACCCAGTACTTC
CASSPEGGHPGETQYF
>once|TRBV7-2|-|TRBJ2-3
TGTGCCAGCAGCTTAGTTCGGGGTTCGGGGACCACAGATACGCAGTATTTT
CASSLVRGSGTTDTQYF
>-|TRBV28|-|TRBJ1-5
TGTGCCAGCAGTGCACCGGCCCTCAATCAGCCCCAGCATTTT
CASSAPALNQPQHF
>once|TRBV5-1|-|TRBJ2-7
TGCGCCAGCAGCCTCGGGGCCCCGGGCGTCGAGCAGTACTTC
CASSLGAPGVEQYF
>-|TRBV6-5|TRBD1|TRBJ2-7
TGTGCCAGCAGTTACGTGGGACAGGGGATTTACGAGCAGTACTTC
CASSYVGQGIYEQYF